The next 23 T cell receptor beta chains were all read from a single sample in a study of blood T cell repertoires in COVID-19. TCRdb's copy holds only in-frame clones and misses some; the assay was immunoSEQ multiplex PCR. The table lists about 200,000 clones, about 84% of them singletons, with around 7.4% in the top ten. The sequenced sample was PBMCs or T cells enriched from blood (not recorded which). These receptor sequences come from a woman aged 40 to 49 with acute COVID-19.

The V call is TRBV28, the J call TRBJ1-5, with D possibly matching TRBD1 (6 bases). V was clipped by 5 bases and J by 2 bases, with 16 bases between them. The CDR3 loop spans 16 amino acids. CDR1 and CDR2 (germline): MDHEN, SYDVKM. CDR3 protein: CASSPHIAGGNQPQHF. CDR3 nucleotide sequence: TGTGCCAGCAGTCCCCACATTGCAGGGGGCAATCAGCCCCAGCATTTT.

The chain has TRBV2 and TRBJ1-6; unclear D gene. The V gene's germline CDR1 is SNHLY and CDR2 FYNNEI. The V and J ends lost 4 bases and 13 bases respectively, with 8 bases between them. This CDR3 spans 11 amino acids. CDR3 in amino acids: CASSGERPLHF. The CDR3 DNA reads TGTGCCAGCAGTGGAGAGAGGCCCCTCCACTTT.

This chain connects TRBV28 to TRBJ2-1, with 8 positions matching TRBD1. Germline trimming cut 10 bases from V and 3 bases from J; bases unmatched to any gene: 8. Germline CDR1 and CDR2: MDHEN and SYDVKM. This CDR3 has 14 residues. The CDR3 DNA reads TGTGCCACCAAACCGGGACAGGTCTACAATGAGCAGTTCTTC. Translation gives CATKPGQVYNEQFF.

Concerning this clone: A read error may explain this, as a much larger clone is one base away. J is TRBJ1-1 and V is TRBV7-9; no clear D gene. Trimming cost V 3 bases and J 1 base, with 3 bases left between them. Germline V CDR1 and CDR2: SEHNR, FQNEAQ (reference sequence). The CDR3 runs to 12 residues. This chain's CDR3 is CASSFQNTEAFF. The DNA for the CDR3 is TGTGCCAGCAGCTTTCAGAACACTGAAGCTTTCTTT.

The chain links TRBV5-1 to TRBJ2-1, with D uncertain. Germline V gene sequence: CDR1 SGHRS, CDR2 YFSETQ. This CDR3 has 15 amino acids. Trimming took 2 bases from V and 0 from J, leaving 9 bases between them. The CDR3 nucleotides are TGCGCCAGCAGCTTATCGGCAGGCTCCTACAATGAGCAGTTCTTC. Translation: CASSLSAGSYNEQFF.

The table lists this clone with a few counts. The V gene is TRBV15, the J gene TRBJ2-2; 12 positions agree with TRBD1. This CDR3 region has 18 residues. Unmatched junction bases numbered 10, after V lost 4 bases and J lost 4 bases. Germline V gives CDR1 LNHNV, CDR2 YYDKDF (reference sequence). CDR3 in DNA: TGTGCCACCAGCACTTCTGGGACAGGGGGCTTTCTCACCGGGGAGCTGTTTTTT. Amino acid sequence: CATSTSGTGGFLTGELFF.

The chain has TRBV14 and TRBJ2-1, with no clear D. V gave up 1 base and J gave up 4 bases, with 5 bases separating them. Germline V gene sequence: CDR1 SGHDN, CDR2 FVKESK. The CDR3 contains 13 residues. CDR3 bases: TGTGCCAGCAGCCAAGGTCTGTACAATGAGCAGTTCTTC. Protein sequence: CASSQGLYNEQFF. Complete variable domain (other parts from reference TRBV14 and TRBJ2-1): EAGVTQFPSHSVIEKGQTVTLRCDPISGHDNLYWYRRVMGKEIKFLLHFVKESKQDESGMPNNRFLAERTGGTYSTLKVQPAELEDSGVYFCASSQGLYNEQFFGPGTRLTVL.

This clone was found a few times. The V gene is TRBV5-4, the J gene TRBJ2-7; maybe TRBD1 (6 bases). V dropped 3 bases and J dropped 3 bases, with 13 bases sitting between them. The germline V gene encodes CDR1 SGHNT and CDR2 YYREEE (reference sequence). This CDR3 comprises 14 residues. This CDR3 reads CASSSGQNFYEQYF. The CDR3 bases are TGTGCCAGCAGCTCTGGACAGAACTTCTACGAGCAGTACTTC.

This chain uses TRBV11-2 with TRBJ2-1; 8 nucleotides align to TRBD1. V was clipped by 3 bases and J by 7 bases; unmatched bases: 5. The CDR3 consists of 14 residues. Germline-derived CDR1 and CDR2 are SGHAT and FQNNGV. The CDR3 is CASSLDREVNEQFF. CDR3 nucleotides: TGTGCCAGCAGCTTGGACAGGGAAGTAAATGAGCAGTTCTTC. Variable domain in full (rest from reference TRBV11-2 and TRBJ2-1): EAGVAQSPRYKIIEKRQSVAFWCNPISGHATLYWYQQILGQGPKLLIQFQNNGVVDDSQLPKDRFSAERLKGVDSTLKIQPAKLEDSAVYLCASSLDREVNEQFFGPGTRLTVL.

The chain links TRBV13 to TRBJ2-7; 7 bases align to TRBD1. Germline V lookup: CDR1 PRHDT, CDR2 FYEKMQ (reference sequence). The CDR3 is 16 amino acids. The V gene end was trimmed by 4 bases and the J gene end by 2 bases; junction bases not matched to a gene: 11. For the CDR3, the DNA is TGTGCCAGCAGCTCCGAAACCCGGGACAGTACCTACGAGCAGTACTTC. Protein sequence: CASSSETRDSTYEQYF.

The chain employs TRBV7-2 and TRBJ2-2, with D possibly being TRBD1 (7 bases). Germline V gives CDR1 SGHTA, CDR2 FQGNSA. Trimming took 4 bases from V and 6 from J, leaving 9 bases between them. The CDR3 covers 13 residues. In nucleotides, the CDR3 is TGTGCCAGCAGCTCCAGGGGGGCCGGGGAGCTGTTTTTT. It codes for CASSSRGAGELFF.

This chain uses TRBV7-2 with TRBJ2-7; TRBD2 aligns across 8 bases. Trimming took 6 bases from V and 5 from J; bases not matched to a gene: 9. This CDR3 has 14 amino acids. Germline values: CDR1 SGHTA, CDR2 FQGNSA. CDR3 region: CASRLSGGAHEQYF. CDR3 sequence (DNA): TGTGCCAGCAGACTAAGCGGGGGCGCCCACGAGCAGTACTTC.

This chain joins TRBV3-1 (or the pseudogene TRBV3-2) and TRBJ2-1; 7 bases line up with TRBD2. CDR1 and CDR2 from the germline V gene are LGHDT and YNNKEL (reference sequence). CDR3 length equals 15 residues. V was clipped by 0 bases and J by 6 bases; unmatched bases: 5. For the CDR3, the DNA is TGTGCCAGCAGCCAAGAGGCTAGCGGCCTCAATGAGCAGTTCTTC. Translating it yields CASSQEASGLNEQFF.

This chain links TRBV28 with TRBJ1-2, with D hard to call. The CDR3 is 14 amino acids. Germline V lookup: CDR1 MDHEN, CDR2 SYDVKM. The germline V and J ends were trimmed by 6 bases and 1 base, with 12 bases remaining between them. The CDR3 coding sequence is TGTGCCAGCAGAGCAGCGGGTTTTAACTATGGCTACACCTTC. Translation: CASRAAGFNYGYTF.

This clone was counted only a few times. A junction end diverges from the germline sequence, so it may reflect a read error. The chain combines TRBV7-7 with TRBJ1-4; tentative D call: TRBD1 (5 bases). Germline V lookup: CDR1 SSHAT, CDR2 FNYEAQ (reference sequence). The CDR3 is 13 residues long. In DNA form, the CDR3 reads TGTGCTAGCAGCTTAGCGTCGGGGGAGGAACTGTTTTTT. The encoded protein is CASSLASGEELFF. Together with reference TRBV7-7 and TRBJ1-4, the CDR3 gives the full variable domain: GAGVSQSPRYKVTKRGQDVTLRCDPISSHATLYWYQQALGQGPEFLTYFNYEAQPDKSGLPSDRFSAERPEGSISTLTIQRTEQRDSAMYRCASSLASGEELFFGSGTQLSVL.

V and J are TRBV29-1 and TRBJ2-1, with 9 bases that match TRBD2. CDR1 and CDR2 from the germline V gene are SQVTM and ANQGSEA. The junction had 11 bases not matched to a gene; V was cut back by 4 bases and J by 7 bases. The CDR3 covers 15 residues. CDR3 bases: TGCAGCGTTGGGGGGTTAGCGGGAGTGGTGAATGAGCAGTTCTTC. As protein: CSVGGLAGVVNEQFF.

V usage is TRBV6-5 and J usage is TRBJ1-2; D gene ambiguous. Per germline, CDR1 MNHEY and CDR2 SVGAGI. V was clipped by 0 bases and J by 4 bases, with 15 bases between them. The CDR3 loop spans 16 amino acids. CDR3 in DNA: TGTGCCAGCAGTTACTCCTCTAATCCAGCGGGCTATGGCTACACCTTC. Its protein is CASSYSSNPAGYGYTF.

The gene calls are TRBV7-2 and TRBJ1-2; unclear D gene. The CDR3 covers 15 residues. Looked up from germline, CDR1 is SGHTA and CDR2 is FQGNSA. V was pared by 1 base and J by 8 bases, with 17 bases between. The CDR3, as DNA: TGTGCCAGCAGCTTAGTCTTCTCCCCCCTAGTCGGCTACACCTTC. Translation gives CASSLVFSPLVGYTF.

This clone was seen only once. V is TRBV6-1 and J is TRBJ2-7, with TRBD1 as a possible D gene (6 bases). Germline V CDR1 and CDR2: MNHNS, SASEGT. This CDR3 spans 13 amino acids. Trimming cost V 3 bases and J 2 bases, with 8 bases left between them. The CDR3 sequence: CASSDQGPYEQYF. The CDR3 DNA reads as TGTGCCAGCAGTGATCAGGGGCCCTACGAGCAGTACTTC.

This clone was recorded a few times. This sequence joins TRBV28 and TRBJ1-2; D is undetermined. This CDR3 contains 18 residues. V dropped 6 bases and J dropped 2 bases, with 25 bases sitting between them. The germline CDR1 and CDR2 sequences are MDHEN and SYDVKM. This CDR3 is CASRRGGRLLRRNYGYTF. CDR3 sequence (DNA): TGTGCCAGCAGGCGGGGAGGGCGCCTGCTAAGAAGGAACTATGGCTACACCTTC.

The sample holds one count of this clone. V gene TRBV20-1 combines with J gene TRBJ2-1; D is perhaps TRBD2 (6 bases). The V end was cut by 3 bases, the J end by 4 bases, with 16 bases between. This CDR3 contains 15 residues. Germline lookup yields CDR1 DFQATT and CDR2 SNEGSKA (reference sequence). Here the CDR3 reads CSASKGRRDYNEQFF. Here the CDR3 DNA reads TGCAGTGCTAGTAAGGGGAGGCGGGATTACAATGAGCAGTTCTTC.

The table lists this clone with a few counts. The chain carries TRBV4-1 and TRBJ1-2; D might be TRBD1 (5 bases). The CDR3 covers 13 residues. Trimming pared 4 bases from V and 4 bases from J, leaving 10 bases between. Germline CDR1 MGHRA, CDR2 YSYEKL. CDR3 residues: CASSPQGPYGYTF. In DNA, the CDR3 is TGCGCCAGCAGCCCTCAGGGTCCCTATGGCTACACCTTC.

CDR3: CASSLSGAQETQYF. CDR3 DNA: TGTGCCAGCAGCCTTAGCGGGGCCCAAGAGACCCAGTACTTC. The chain joins TRBV3-1 (or the pseudogene TRBV3-2) to TRBJ2-5, with 8 nucleotides matching TRBD2. CDR3 length equals 14 residues. Trimming at V came to 4 bases and at J to 1 base, leaving 2 bases not matched to a gene. Germline V lookup: CDR1 LGHDT, CDR2 YNNKEL (reference sequence).